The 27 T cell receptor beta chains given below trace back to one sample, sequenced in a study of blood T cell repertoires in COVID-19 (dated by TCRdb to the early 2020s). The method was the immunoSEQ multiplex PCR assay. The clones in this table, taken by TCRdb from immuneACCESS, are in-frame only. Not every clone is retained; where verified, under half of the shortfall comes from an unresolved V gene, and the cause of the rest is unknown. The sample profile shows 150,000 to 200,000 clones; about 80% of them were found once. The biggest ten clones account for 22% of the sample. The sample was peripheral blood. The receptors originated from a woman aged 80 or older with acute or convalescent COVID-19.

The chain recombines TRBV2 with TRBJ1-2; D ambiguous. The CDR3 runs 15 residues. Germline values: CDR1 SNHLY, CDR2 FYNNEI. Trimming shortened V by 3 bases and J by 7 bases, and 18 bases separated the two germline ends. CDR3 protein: CASSERRWAVPGYTF. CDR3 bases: TGTGCCAGCAGTGAGAGGAGGTGGGCAGTGCCTGGCTACACCTTC.

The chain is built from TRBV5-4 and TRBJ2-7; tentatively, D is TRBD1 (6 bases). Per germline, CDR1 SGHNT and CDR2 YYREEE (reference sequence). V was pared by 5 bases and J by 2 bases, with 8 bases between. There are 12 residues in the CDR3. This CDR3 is CASSNRAYEQYF. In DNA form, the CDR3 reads TGTGCCAGCAGTAACAGGGCCTACGAGCAGTACTTC.

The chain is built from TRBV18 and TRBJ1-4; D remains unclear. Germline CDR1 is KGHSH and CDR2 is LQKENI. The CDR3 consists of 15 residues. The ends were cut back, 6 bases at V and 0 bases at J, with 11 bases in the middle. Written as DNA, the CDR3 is TGTGCCAGCTCGTACAAGAACCCAACTAATGAAAAACTGTTTTTT. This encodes CASSYKNPTNEKLFF. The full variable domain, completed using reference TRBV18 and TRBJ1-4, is NAGVMQNPRHLVRRRGQEARLRCSPMKGHSHVYWYRQLPEEGLKFMVYLQKENIIDESGMPKERFSAEFPKEGPSILRIQQVVRGDSAAYFCASSYKNPTNEKLFFGSGTQLSVL.

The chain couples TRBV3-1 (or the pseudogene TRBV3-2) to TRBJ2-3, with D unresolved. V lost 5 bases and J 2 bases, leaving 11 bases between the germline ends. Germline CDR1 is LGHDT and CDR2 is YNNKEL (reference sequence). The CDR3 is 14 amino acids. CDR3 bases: TGTGCCAGCAGCAAACTACGATTCACAGATACGCAGTATTTT. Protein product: CASSKLRFTDTQYF.

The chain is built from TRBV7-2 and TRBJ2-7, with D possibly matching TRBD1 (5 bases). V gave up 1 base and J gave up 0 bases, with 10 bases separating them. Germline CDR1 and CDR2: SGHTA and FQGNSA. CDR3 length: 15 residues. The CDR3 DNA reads TGTGCCAGCAGCTTAGGGTCAGGGCTCTCCTACGAGCAGTACTTC. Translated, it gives CASSLGSGLSYEQYF.

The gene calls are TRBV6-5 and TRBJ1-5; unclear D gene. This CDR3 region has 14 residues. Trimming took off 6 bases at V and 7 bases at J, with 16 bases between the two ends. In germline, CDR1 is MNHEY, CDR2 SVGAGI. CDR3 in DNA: TGTGCCAGCAGACAGTCTCATTCCGGACAGCCCCAGCATTTT. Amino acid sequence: CASRQSHSGQPQHF.

The CDR3 region is CASSYSKGGYTF. The DNA of the CDR3 is TGTGCCAGCAGTTACTCGAAGGGGGGCTACACCTTC. V usage is TRBV6-2 or TRBV6-3 and J usage is TRBJ1-2; tentatively, D is TRBD1 (5 bases). CDR1 is MNHEY and CDR2 is SVGEGT in the germline V gene. V lost 0 bases to trimming and J lost 8 bases, with 7 bases between them. CDR3 length: 12 amino acids.

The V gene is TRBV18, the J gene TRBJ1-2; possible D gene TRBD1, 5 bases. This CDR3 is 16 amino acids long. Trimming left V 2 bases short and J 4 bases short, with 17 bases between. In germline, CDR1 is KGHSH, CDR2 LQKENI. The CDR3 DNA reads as TGTGCCAGCTCACCATCCAGGGTACAACTCACCTATGGCTACACCTTC. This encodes CASSPSRVQLTYGYTF. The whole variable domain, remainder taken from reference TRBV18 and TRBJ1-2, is NAGVMQNPRHLVRRRGQEARLRCSPMKGHSHVYWYRQLPEEGLKFMVYLQKENIIDESGMPKERFSAEFPKEGPSILRIQQVVRGDSAAYFCASSPSRVQLTYGYTFGSGTRLTVV.

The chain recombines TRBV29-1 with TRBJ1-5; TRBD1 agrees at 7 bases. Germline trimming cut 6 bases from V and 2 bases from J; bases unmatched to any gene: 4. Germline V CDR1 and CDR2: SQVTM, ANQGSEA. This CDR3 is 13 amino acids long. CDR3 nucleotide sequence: TGCAGCGTGGACACAGGGGGCAATCAGCCCCAGCATTTT. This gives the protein CSVDTGGNQPQHF.

The CDR3 here is CASSGQGSYNEQFF. Here the CDR3 DNA reads TGTGCCAGCAGTGGGCAGGGCTCCTACAATGAGCAGTTCTTC. The chain has TRBV2 and TRBJ2-1; TRBD1 might be the D (5 bases). The CDR3 totals 14 residues. V lost 4 bases and J 0 bases, leaving 7 bases between the germline ends. Germline V gene sequence: CDR1 SNHLY, CDR2 FYNNEI.

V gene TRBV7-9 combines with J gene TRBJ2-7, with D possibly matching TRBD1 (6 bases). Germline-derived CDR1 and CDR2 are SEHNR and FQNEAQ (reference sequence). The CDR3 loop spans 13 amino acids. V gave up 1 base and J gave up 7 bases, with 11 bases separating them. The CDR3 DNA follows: TGTGCCAGCAGCTTAGTTGGGGGCAGGGAGCAGTACTTC. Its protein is CASSLVGGREQYF.

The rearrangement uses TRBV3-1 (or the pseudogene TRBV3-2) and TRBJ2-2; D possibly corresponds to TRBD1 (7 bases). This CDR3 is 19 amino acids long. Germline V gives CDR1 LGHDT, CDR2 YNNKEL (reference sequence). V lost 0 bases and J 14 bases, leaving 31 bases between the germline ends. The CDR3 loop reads CASSQDPRDRGRPGGSLFF. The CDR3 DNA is TGTGCCAGCAGCCAAGACCCTCGGGACAGAGGGAGGCCGGGTGGGTCCCTGTTTTTT.

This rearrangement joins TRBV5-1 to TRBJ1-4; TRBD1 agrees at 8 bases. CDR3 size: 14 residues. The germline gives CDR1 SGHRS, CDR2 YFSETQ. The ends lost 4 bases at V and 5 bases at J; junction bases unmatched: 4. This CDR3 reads CASSRTGINEKLFF. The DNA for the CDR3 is TGCGCCAGCAGCAGGACAGGGATAAATGAAAAACTGTTTTTT.

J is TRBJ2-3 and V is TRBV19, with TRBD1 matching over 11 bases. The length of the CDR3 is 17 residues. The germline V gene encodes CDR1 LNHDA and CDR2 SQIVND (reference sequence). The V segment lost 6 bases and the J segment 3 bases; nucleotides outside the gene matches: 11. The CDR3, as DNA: TGTGCCAGTAGCCGCACCGGACAGGGGGCTCGAACAGATACGCAGTATTTT. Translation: CASSRTGQGARTDTQYF.

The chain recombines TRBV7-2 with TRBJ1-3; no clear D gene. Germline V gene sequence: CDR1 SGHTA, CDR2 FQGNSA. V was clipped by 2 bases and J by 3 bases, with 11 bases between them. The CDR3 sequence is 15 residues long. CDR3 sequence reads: CASSLSSLVGNTIYF. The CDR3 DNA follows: TGTGCCAGCAGCTTATCTTCCCTCGTTGGAAACACCATATATTTT.

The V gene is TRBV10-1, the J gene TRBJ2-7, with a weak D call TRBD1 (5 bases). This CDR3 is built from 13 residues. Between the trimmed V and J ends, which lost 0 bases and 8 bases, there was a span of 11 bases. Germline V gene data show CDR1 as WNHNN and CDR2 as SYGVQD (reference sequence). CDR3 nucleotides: TGCGCCAGCAGTGAGTCGACAGTTTTAAAGCAGTACTTC. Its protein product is CASSESTVLKQYF.

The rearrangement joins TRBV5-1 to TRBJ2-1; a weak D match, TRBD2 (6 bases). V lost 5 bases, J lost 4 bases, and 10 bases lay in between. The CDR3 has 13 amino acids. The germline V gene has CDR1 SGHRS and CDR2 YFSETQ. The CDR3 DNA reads TGCGCCAGCAGTGTTAGCGGATACAATGAGCAGTTCTTC. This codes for CASSVSGYNEQFF.

The DNA of the CDR3 is TGTGCCAGCAGCGTGAGGATAGCGGGACGGGGCACCGGGGAGCTGTTTTTT. The encoded protein is CASSVRIAGRGTGELFF. The gene calls are TRBV5-6 and TRBJ2-2, with 8 bases aligning to TRBD2. Trimming removed 4 bases from V and 4 bases from J; junction bases left unmatched: 12. Germline loops: CDR1 SGHDT, CDR2 YYEEEE. This CDR3 is built from 17 residues.

This CDR3 is CASSETGGRRNTEAFF. For the CDR3, the DNA is TGTGCCAGCAGTGAAACAGGGGGAAGAAGGAACACTGAAGCTTTCTTT. The chain recombines TRBV25-1 with TRBJ1-1, with 8 bases identical to TRBD1. Germline lookup yields CDR1 MGHDK and CDR2 SYGVNS. V lost 2 bases and J lost 1; bases outside the gene matches: 6. This CDR3 is 16 amino acids long.

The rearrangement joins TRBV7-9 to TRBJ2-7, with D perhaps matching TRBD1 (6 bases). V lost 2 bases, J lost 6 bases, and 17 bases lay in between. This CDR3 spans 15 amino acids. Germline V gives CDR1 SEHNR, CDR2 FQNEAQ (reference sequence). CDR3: CASSLTRDRQVEQYF. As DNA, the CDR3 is TGTGCCAGCAGCTTAACCCGGGACCGACAGGTCGAGCAGTACTTC.

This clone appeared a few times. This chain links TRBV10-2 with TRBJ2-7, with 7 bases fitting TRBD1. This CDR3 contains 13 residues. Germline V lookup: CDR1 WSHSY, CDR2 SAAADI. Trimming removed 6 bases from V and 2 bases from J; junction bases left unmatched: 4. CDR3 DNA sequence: TGCGCCAGCAGCCGGGACAGTACCTACGAGCAGTACTTC. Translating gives CASSRDSTYEQYF.

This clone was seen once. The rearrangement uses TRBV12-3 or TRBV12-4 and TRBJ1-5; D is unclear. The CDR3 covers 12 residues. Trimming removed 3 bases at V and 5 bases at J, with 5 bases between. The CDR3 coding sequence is TGTGCCAGCAGTTTTTCGGATCAGCCCCAGCATTTT. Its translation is CASSFSDQPQHF.

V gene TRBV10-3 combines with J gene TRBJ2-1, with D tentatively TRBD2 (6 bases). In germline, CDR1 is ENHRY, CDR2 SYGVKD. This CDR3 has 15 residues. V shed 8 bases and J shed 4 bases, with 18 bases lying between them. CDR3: CAIGGSRENYNEQFF. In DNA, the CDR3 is TGTGCCATCGGGGGGAGTCGGGAGAATTACAATGAGCAGTTCTTC.

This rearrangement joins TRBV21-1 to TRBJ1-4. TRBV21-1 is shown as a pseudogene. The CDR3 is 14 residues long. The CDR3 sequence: CASLGGEENEKLFF. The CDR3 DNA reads TGTGCCAGCCTCGGAGGGGAAGAGAATGAAAAACTGTTTTTT.

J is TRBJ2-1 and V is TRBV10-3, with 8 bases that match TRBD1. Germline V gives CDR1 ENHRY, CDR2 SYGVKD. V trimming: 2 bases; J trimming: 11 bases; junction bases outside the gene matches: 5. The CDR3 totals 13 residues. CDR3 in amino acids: CAISELQGAQQFF. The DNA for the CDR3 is TGTGCCATCAGTGAGCTCCAGGGGGCCCAGCAGTTCTTC.

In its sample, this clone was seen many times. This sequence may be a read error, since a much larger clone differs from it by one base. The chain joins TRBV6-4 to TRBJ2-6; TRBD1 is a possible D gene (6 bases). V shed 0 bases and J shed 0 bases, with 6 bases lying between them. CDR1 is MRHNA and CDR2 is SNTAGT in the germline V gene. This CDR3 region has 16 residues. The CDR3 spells CASSDSGGSGANVLTF. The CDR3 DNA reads TGTGCCAGCAGTGACTCAGGGGGCTCTGGGGCCAACGTCCTGACTTTC.

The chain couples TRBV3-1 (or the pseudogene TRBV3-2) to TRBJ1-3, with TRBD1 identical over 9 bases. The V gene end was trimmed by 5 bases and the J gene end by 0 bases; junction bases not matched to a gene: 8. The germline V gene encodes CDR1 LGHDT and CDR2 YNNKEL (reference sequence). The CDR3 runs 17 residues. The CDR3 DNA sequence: TGTGCCAGCAGCACGGGACAGGGCGACTTCTCTGGAAACACCATATATTTT. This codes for CASSTGQGDFSGNTIYF.